This T cell receptor (beta chain) was documented in a study of blood T cell repertoires in COVID-19. Background on the study: From T cells, B-cell-depleted T cells, or PBMCs came the material, which was cDNA or gDNA.

Germline V gene sequence: CDR1 MNHEY, CDR2 SMNVEV (reference sequence). The V gene end was trimmed by 3 bases and the J gene end by 6 bases; junction bases not matched to a gene: 3. The CDR3 has 14 residues. The data were produced by immunoSEQ multiplex PCR, yet TCRdb's version contains in-frame clones alone and is incomplete. The sample includes about 280,000 clones, around 85% of them seen just once. The source is a man over 45 with active or convalescent COVID-19. The chain is built from TRBV27 and TRBJ2-1, with 9 bases lining up with TRBD1. Sample: peripheral blood. CDR3: CASSLTGGPNEQFF. CDR3 nucleotides: TGTGCCAGCAGTTTGACAGGGGGTCCCAATGAGCAGTTCTTC.